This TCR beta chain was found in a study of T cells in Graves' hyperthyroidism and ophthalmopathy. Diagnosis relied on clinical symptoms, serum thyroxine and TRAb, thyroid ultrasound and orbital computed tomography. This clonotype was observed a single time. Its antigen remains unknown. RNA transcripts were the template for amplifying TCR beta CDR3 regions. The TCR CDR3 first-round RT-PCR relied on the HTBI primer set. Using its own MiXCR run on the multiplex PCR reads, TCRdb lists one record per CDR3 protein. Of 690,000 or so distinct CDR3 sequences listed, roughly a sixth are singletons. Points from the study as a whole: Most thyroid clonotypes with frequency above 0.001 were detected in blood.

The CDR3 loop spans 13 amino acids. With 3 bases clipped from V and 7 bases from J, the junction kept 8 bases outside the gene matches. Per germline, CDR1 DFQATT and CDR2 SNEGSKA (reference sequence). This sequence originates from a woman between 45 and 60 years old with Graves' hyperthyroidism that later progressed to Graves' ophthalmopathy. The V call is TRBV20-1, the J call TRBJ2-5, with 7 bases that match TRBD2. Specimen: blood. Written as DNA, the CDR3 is TGCAGTGCTAGGCGGGGGATGTTAGGGACCCAGTACTTC. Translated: CSARRGMLGTQYF.